Listed here is a single TCR beta chain. The RNA input was roughly 0.45 to 1 ug, and it was reverse transcribed with random hexamers. One entry per CDR3 protein results from TCRdb running MiXCR on the immunoSEQ multiplex PCR reads. The sample holds about 200,000 distinct CDR3 sequences; 85% to 95% are singletons and the top ten take around 0.093%. This record belongs to a study of CD8 T cells in Susac syndrome. The CDR3 has 14 residues. Per the germline V gene, CDR1 is DFQATT and CDR2 is SNEGSKA (reference sequence). V gave up 6 bases and J gave up 4 bases, with 17 bases separating them. The receptor comes from a human donor in good health. V is TRBV20-1 and J is TRBJ2-3; D is possibly TRBD2 (5 bases). The specimen sequenced was CD4+ T cells from PBMCs. CDR3 DNA sequence: TGCAGTGCCCCCGAGGGAGACCCCCCAGATACGCAGTATTTT. Its protein product is CSAPEGDPPDTQYF.